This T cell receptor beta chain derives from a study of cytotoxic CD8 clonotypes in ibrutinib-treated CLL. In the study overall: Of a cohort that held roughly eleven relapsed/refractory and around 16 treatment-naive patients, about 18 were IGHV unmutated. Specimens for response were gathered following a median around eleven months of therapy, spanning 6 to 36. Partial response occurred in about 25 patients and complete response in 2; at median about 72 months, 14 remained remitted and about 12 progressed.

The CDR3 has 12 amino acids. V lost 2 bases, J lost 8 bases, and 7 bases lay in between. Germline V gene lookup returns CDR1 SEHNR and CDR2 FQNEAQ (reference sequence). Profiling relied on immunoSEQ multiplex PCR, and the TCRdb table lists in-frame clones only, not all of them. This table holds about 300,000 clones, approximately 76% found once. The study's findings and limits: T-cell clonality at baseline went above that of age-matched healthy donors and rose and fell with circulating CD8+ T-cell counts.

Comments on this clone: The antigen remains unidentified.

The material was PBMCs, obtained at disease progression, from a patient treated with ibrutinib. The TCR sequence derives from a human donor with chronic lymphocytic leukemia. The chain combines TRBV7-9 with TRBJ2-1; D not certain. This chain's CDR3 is CASSLSAYEQFF. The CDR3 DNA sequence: TGTGCCAGCAGCTTATCTGCGTATGAGCAGTTCTTC.